This T cell receptor beta chain derives from a study of molecular identifiers for immune sequencing clone quantification listed by TCRdb under 2018. About the investigation overall: For a replicate experiment, RNA from roughly 20,000 or 100,000 naive CD8 T cells was divided into five aliquots, and four of the five aliquots were sequenced. CD8 T cells were used in a methods study to benchmark molecular-identifier clustering-based TCR repertoire sequencing (MIDCIRS) and TCR RNA copy counting. What the research found in general, with its limitations: A single cell's worth of spiked-in Jurkat TCR RNA was reported detectable even among some 920,000 naive CD8 T cells. Highly expanded clone sizes could be underestimated because identical TCR molecules may share a barcode. Clones above 20 RNA copies held over 98% of molecules in CMV-specific effector cells but under 1% in naive cells. Modeling estimated 2.5 to 3 recovered TCR RNA copies per cell, compared with roughly 10 by digital PCR, which implies about 30% capture efficiency. The naive libraries included spiked-in Jurkat TCR RNA (roughly nine copies' worth), and this RNA is not part of the donor repertoire. When barcode sub-clustering was omitted, TCR diversity was inflated by chimeric consensus sequences, with chimeras reaching as high as 47%.

CDR1 and CDR2 are drawn from the germline V gene: MDHEN, SYDVKM. Inclusive of the bounding cysteine and phenylalanine, the CDR3 is 17 residues long. Only the CDR3 portion is preserved as DNA: 51 bases, with reading frame beginning at the first base. The junction shows trimming of 6 bases on V and 1 base on J, and the gene matches do not reach 7 bases of it. Libraries were built with PCR. The sample was run on a NextSeq 500. Bulk TCR libraries were generated as previously described, with the TCR primers listed in Table S5 used. The Qiagen AllPrep DNA/RNA kit was used to purify total RNA. Before analysis, reads from multiple sequencing runs of one library were combined. The authors' analysis ran thus. Reads were retained only if the reads had an exact TCR constant sequence, and the retained reads were trimmed to 150 nt and grouped according to their 12-nt molecular barcodes. Within each barcode group, reads were sub-clustered at a 15% Levenshtein threshold, and quality-weighted consensus sequences were built per RNA molecule. Non-functional sequences were filtered out, along with any lower-count sequence sitting one edit away from another sequence. Barcode sub-clusters with fewer than 20% of the maximum read count were removed, based on fitting two negative binomial distributions. TCRdb reran the public reads through fastp at Q25 and MiXCR, keeping productive beta chains. CDR3 protein duplicates are merged, each entry listing the most common genes and DNA. TCRdb's processing, not the authors' own work, is the source of the V and J calls. A total of a few hundred thousand distinct CDR3 sequences appear in this sample, roughly 24% of them only once. Clones ranked in the top ten supply 0.74% of the sample.

Naive CD8 T cell libraries were made from about 20,000 to 1,000,000 sorted cells using 10%, 30% or 50% of purified RNA. On a BD FACSAria II, naive CD8 T cells were FACS-sorted as CD8+CD4-CCR7+CD45RA+ and collected into RLT Plus buffer. To test detection sensitivity, Jurkat RNA equal to ten TCR copies was added to samples of about 20,000-1,000,000 naive CD8 T cells. CD8 T cells were enriched using RosetteSep CD8+ T Cell Enrichment Cocktail and Ficoll-Paque, and the enriched cells then underwent ACK red cell lysis. Of note for this clonotype: Its specific antigen is unknown. Qualities for individual bases were not recorded, and no much larger clone is one base off.

This sequence was found in a human donor in good health. Some libraries in this study had Jurkat cell RNA spiked in. The specimen was naive CD8+ T cells from blood, with Jurkat cell RNA spiked in. According to the study, the label for this sample's cell subset or site signals: FACS-sorted CD8+CD4-CCR7+CD45RA+ naive T cells. The chain couples TRBV28 to TRBJ2-6, and 9 junction bases match TRBD1. CDR3 reads: CASRRRDRDSGANVLTF. The DNA sequence reads TGTGCCAGCAGAAGGCGGGACAGGGATTCTGGGGCCAACGTCCTGACTTTC.